This TCR beta chain was identified during a study of T-cell reconstitution after alpha-beta-depleted transplantation in children. Study-wide results and limits: It was surviving recipient T cells and thymic progenitors that gave some patients high TCRbeta diversity at day 60. By about two months after transplant, alpha-beta T cells reportedly arose from several hundred graft clones that had expanded. Newly generated T cells supplied most T-cell counts and diversity one year post-transplant.

The CDR3 loop spans 14 amino acids. V lost 9 bases, J lost 2 bases, and 16 bases lay in between. The V gene's germline CDR1 is ENHRY and CDR2 SYGVKD. Researchers prepared the TCRbeta library using unique molecular identifiers, the study reports. Via MiXCR, TCRdb re-called the PCR reads, giving one row per CDR3 protein. The sample holds 210,000 or so distinct CDR3 sequences, about a tenth seen once. This clonotype was observed at least ten times. The antigen is unknown. This receptor was obtained from a child under three years old with acute myeloid leukemia, due to receive a stem cell transplant. This chain links TRBV10-3 with TRBJ2-5; a possible D gene is TRBD2 (6 bases). The input for sequencing was PBMCs, taken before TCRalphabeta/CD19-depleted stem cell transplant. The CDR3 is CAICRGGKQETQYF. CDR3 DNA: TGTGCCATTTGCCGGGGAGGCAAACAAGAGACCCAGTACTTC.